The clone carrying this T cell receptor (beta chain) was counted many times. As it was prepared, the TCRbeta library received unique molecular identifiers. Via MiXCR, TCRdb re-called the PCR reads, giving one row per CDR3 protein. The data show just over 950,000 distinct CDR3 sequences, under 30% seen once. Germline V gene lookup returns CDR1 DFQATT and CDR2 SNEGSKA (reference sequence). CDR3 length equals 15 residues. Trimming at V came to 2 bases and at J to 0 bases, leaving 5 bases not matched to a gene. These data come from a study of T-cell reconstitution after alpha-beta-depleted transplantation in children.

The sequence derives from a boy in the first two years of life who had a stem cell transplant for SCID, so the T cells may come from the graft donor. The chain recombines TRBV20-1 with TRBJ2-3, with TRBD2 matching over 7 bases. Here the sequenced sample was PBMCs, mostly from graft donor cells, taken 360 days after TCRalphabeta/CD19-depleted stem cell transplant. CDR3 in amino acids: CSARFSGSSTDTQYF. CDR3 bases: TGCAGTGCTAGATTTAGCGGGTCTAGCACAGATACGCAGTATTTT.